One and the same sample provided the 18 T cell receptor beta chains below, sequenced in a study of blood T cells in healthy people across ages (dated by TCRdb to the mid-2010s). Library prep was done by 5' RACE. This sample was sequenced with an Illumina HiSeq 2500. A second PCR of roughly 6 to 11 cycles was run with a J-beta primer mix and a sample-barcoded 5' primer. The raw public reads went through TCRdb reprocessing: fastp at Q25, MiXCR clone calling, in-frame beta chains kept. Identical CDR3 proteins give one entry, which carries the most common genes and DNA. The sample has about 770,000 distinct CDR3 sequences on record, around 45% of them singletons. Roughly 18% of the sample is taken by the ten largest. Sequencing was carried out using blood. The source is a man between 60 and 75 years old in good health.

This clonotype was counted only a few times. V gene TRBV20-1 combines with J gene TRBJ1-2, with D unresolved. Germline V gives CDR1 DFQATT, CDR2 SNEGSKA (reference sequence). CDR3 length equals 13 residues. The V and J ends lost 6 bases and 4 bases respectively, with 15 bases between them. CDR3 DNA sequence: TGCAGTGCGTCGGAGCGGCGCGGCTATGGCTACACCTTC. Encoded protein: CSASERRGYGYTF.

This chain uses TRBV6-2 or TRBV6-3 with TRBJ2-1, with 13 bases lining up with TRBD2. Germline V gene sequence: CDR1 MNHEY, CDR2 SVGEGT. This CDR3 comprises 18 residues. V was clipped by 0 bases and J by 5 bases; unmatched bases: 7. CDR3 DNA sequence: TGTGCCAGCAGTTACTCACTAGCGGGGGGGCAACGGGACAATGAGCAGTTCTTC. It encodes CASSYSLAGGQRDNEQFF.

This sequence joins TRBV5-1 and TRBJ2-7; D is uncertain. Germline V gives CDR1 SGHRS, CDR2 YFSETQ. The CDR3 totals 13 residues. V was cut by 3 bases and J by 3 bases, with 10 bases left in between. CDR3 sequence (DNA): TGCGCCAGCAGCTGGTCAGGCGGCTACGAGCAGTACTTC. This sequence encodes CASSWSGGYEQYF.

The table lists this clonotype with a few counts. The chain employs TRBV20-1 and TRBJ2-7; TRBD2 aligns across 12 bases. Germline V lookup: CDR1 DFQATT, CDR2 SNEGSKA (reference sequence). The trim removed 2 bases at V and 2 bases at J, leaving 19 bases unmatched. CDR3 length: 20 residues. The CDR3 region is CSARPGRTRTSGASTYEQYF. The DNA for the CDR3 is TGCAGTGCTAGACCGGGCAGAACTCGGACTAGCGGGGCTTCTACCTACGAGCAGTACTTC.

The V and J genes are TRBV29-1 and TRBJ2-3, with D hard to call. Trimming took off 2 bases at V and 6 bases at J, with 18 bases between the two ends. Per the germline V gene, CDR1 is SQVTM and CDR2 is ANQGSEA. The CDR3 has 15 residues. The CDR3 region is CSVEFGLSATDTQYF. The CDR3 DNA is TGCAGCGTTGAATTCGGTCTTAGTGCTACCGATACGCAGTATTTT.

The gene calls are TRBV7-8 and TRBJ1-5; possible D gene TRBD1, 5 bases. V was cut by 7 bases and J by 2 bases, with 15 bases left in between. The CDR3 spans 15 residues. Germline V gives CDR1 SGHVS, CDR2 FQNEAQ. CDR3 in DNA: TGTGCCAGCATGCCGGGGCCCAGGGGCAATCAGCCCCAGCATTTT. It codes for CASMPGPRGNQPQHF.

The chain uses TRBV9 and TRBJ2-5, with D possibly being TRBD1 (6 bases). The tail of the sequence fits TRBJ2-7 better, so the J call may be wrong. Germline values: CDR1 SGDLS, CDR2 YYNGEE. The CDR3 runs 14 residues. Here the CDR3 DNA reads TGTGCCAGCAGCGCACAGGGCAGTTCTAACGAGCAGTACTTC. Translation gives CASSAQGSSNEQYF.

The chain links TRBV6-6 to TRBJ1-5, with D possibly matching TRBD1 (5 bases). Germline V CDR1 and CDR2: MNHNY, SVGAGI (reference sequence). The CDR3 is made up of 12 amino acids. The V end was cut by 0 bases, the J end by 15 bases, with 12 bases between. CDR3 residues: CASSYSGEWRHF. The DNA for the CDR3 is TGTGCCAGCAGTTACTCGGGGGAGTGGAGGCATTTT.

The chain combines TRBV7-2 with TRBJ1-2; perhaps TRBD1 as D (6 bases). CDR3 length: 16 amino acids. CDR1 and CDR2 from the germline V gene are SGHTA and FQGNSA. V was cut by 1 base and J by 8 bases, with 20 bases left in between. CDR3 sequence reads: CASSLGGGAQMSGYTF. The DNA of the CDR3 is TGTGCCAGCAGCTTAGGAGGGGGGGCGCAAATGTCGGGCTACACCTTC.

The CDR3 DNA reads as TGCAGTGCCCGGGGGCCAGGGTACGAGCAGTACTTC. Its translation: CSARGPGYEQYF. V is TRBV20-1 and J is TRBJ2-7; D may match TRBD1 or TRBD2 (6 bases each). The CDR3 has 12 residues. Germline CDR1 reads DFQATT; CDR2 reads SNEGSKA (reference sequence). The germline V and J ends were trimmed by 6 bases and 4 bases, with 13 bases remaining between them.

This clonotype showed up just a few times. The chain recombines TRBV7-2 with TRBJ2-5; 8 positions agree with TRBD2. After removal of 3 bases from V and 3 bases from J, the junction contained 6 bases not matched to a gene. Germline CDR1 and CDR2: SGHTA and FQGNSA. The CDR3 runs to 15 residues. Here the CDR3 DNA reads TGTGCCAGCAGCTTGTACAGCGGGGGTAAAGAGACCCAGTACTTC. Translated, it gives CASSLYSGGKETQYF.

The rearrangement joins TRBV5-1 to TRBJ1-6; 9 bases align to TRBD1. The CDR3 covers 17 residues. The V gene end was trimmed by 4 bases and the J gene end by 5 bases; junction bases not matched to a gene: 10. Per germline, CDR1 SGHRS and CDR2 YFSETQ. The CDR3 loop is CASSAAGQGMDNSPLHF. The CDR3 DNA sequence: TGCGCCAGCAGCGCGGCGGGACAGGGTATGGATAATTCACCCCTCCACTTT.

The gene calls are TRBV20-1 and TRBJ1-1; TRBD1 is a possible D gene (5 bases). Trimming removed 0 bases from V and 2 bases from J, with 13 bases in between. CDR1 DFQATT and CDR2 SNEGSKA come from the germline V gene (reference sequence). This CDR3 has 15 residues. In nucleotides, the CDR3 is TGCAGTGCTAGAGACGGGACCTTTCTAAACACTGAAGCTTTCTTT. Residues: CSARDGTFLNTEAFF.

J is TRBJ2-3 and V is TRBV5-5; a possible D gene is TRBD1 (7 bases). Deletions cut 5 bases from V and 0 bases from J, with 10 bases between. CDR3 size: 14 residues. Per germline, CDR1 SGHKS and CDR2 YYEKEE (reference sequence). This CDR3 reads CASRRDSSTDTQYF. CDR3 in DNA: TGTGCCAGCAGGCGGGACAGTAGCACAGATACGCAGTATTTT.

This chain links TRBV11-2 with TRBJ2-5; TRBD2 might be the D (5 bases). CDR1 and CDR2 from the germline V gene are SGHAT and FQNNGV. V shed 4 bases and J shed 2 bases, with 14 bases lying between them. The CDR3 length is 15 residues. CDR3 amino acids: CASSSRRAAQETQYF. The CDR3 nucleotides read TGTGCCAGCAGCTCGAGAAGAGCGGCACAAGAGACCCAGTACTTC.

This clonotype turned up a few times. V and J are TRBV5-5 and TRBJ2-3; a weak D match, TRBD1 (5 bases). This CDR3 has 15 residues. The V gene's germline CDR1 is SGHKS and CDR2 YYEKEE (reference sequence). Trimming left V 2 bases short and J 3 bases short, with 13 bases between. The DNA of the CDR3 is TGTGCCAGCAGCTTCGGTGGGGCGAGGACAGATACGCAGTATTTT. Encoded protein: CASSFGGARTDTQYF. The entire variable domain, with the rest obtained from reference TRBV5-5 and TRBJ2-3, is as follows: DAGVTQSPTHLIKTRGQQVTLRCSPISGHKSVSWYQQVLGQGPQFIFQYYEKEERGRGNFPDRFSARQFPNYSSELNVNALLLGDSALYLCASSFGGARTDTQYFGPGTRLTVL.

The rearrangement uses TRBV20-1 and TRBJ2-1; TRBD2 is a possible D gene (6 bases). Germline values: CDR1 DFQATT, CDR2 SNEGSKA (reference sequence). The CDR3 is 11 amino acids. The CDR3 DNA sequence: TGCAGCCTGGACTATTACAATGAGCAGTTCTTC. It specifies CSLDYYNEQFF.

The rearrangement links TRBV9 to TRBJ2-2; TRBD2 might be the D (5 bases). CDR3 length equals 12 residues. The V and J ends lost 0 bases and 13 bases respectively, with 10 bases between them. The germline gives CDR1 SGDLS, CDR2 YYNGEE. The CDR3 DNA reads as TGTGCCAGCAGCGTAGGTGCGAGGGCGCTGTTTTTT. This translates into CASSVGARALFF. The full variable domain, completed using reference TRBV9 and TRBJ2-2, is DSGVTQTPKHLITATGQRVTLRCSPRSGDLSVYWYQQSLDQGLQFLIQYYNGEERAKGNILERFSAQQFPDLHSELNLSSLELGDSALYFCASSVGARALFFGEGSRLTVL.